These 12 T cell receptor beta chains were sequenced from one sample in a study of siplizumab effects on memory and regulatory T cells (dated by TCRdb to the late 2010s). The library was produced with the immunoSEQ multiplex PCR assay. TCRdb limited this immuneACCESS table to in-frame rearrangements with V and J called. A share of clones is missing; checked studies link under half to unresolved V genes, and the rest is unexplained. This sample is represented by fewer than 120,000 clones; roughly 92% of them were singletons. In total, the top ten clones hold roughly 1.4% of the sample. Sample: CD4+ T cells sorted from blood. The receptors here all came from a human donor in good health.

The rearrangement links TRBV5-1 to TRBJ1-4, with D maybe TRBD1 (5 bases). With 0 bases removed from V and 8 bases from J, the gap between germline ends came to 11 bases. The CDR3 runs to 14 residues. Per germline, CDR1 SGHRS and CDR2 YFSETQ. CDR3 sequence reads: CASSLGQSFEKLFF. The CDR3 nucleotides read TGCGCCAGCAGCTTGGGACAGTCCTTCGAAAAACTGTTTTTT.

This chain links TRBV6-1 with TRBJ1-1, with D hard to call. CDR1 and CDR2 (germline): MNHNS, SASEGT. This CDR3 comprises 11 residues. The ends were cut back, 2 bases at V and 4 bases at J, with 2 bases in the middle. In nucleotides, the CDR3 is TGTGCCAGCAGTGAACTCACTGAAGCTTTCTTT. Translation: CASSELTEAFF.

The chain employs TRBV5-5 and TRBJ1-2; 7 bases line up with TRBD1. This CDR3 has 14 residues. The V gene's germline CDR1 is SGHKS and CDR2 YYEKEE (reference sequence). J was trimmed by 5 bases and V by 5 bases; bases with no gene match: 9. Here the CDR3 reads CASSSEPTGYGYTF. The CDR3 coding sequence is TGTGCCAGCAGTTCGGAACCGACAGGGTATGGCTACACCTTC.

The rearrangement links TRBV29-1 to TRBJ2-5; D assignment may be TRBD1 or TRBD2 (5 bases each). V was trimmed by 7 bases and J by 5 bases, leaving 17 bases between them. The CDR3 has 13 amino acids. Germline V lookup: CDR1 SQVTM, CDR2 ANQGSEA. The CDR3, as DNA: TGCAGCGATTCGAGGACTCCAGGGGAGACCCAGTACTTC. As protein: CSDSRTPGETQYF.

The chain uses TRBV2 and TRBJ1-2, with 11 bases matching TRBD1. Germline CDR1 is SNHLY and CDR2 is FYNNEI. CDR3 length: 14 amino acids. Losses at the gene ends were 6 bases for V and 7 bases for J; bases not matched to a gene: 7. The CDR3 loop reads CASSRGQGAVGYTF. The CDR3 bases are TGTGCCAGCAGCCGCGGACAGGGGGCGGTTGGCTACACCTTC.

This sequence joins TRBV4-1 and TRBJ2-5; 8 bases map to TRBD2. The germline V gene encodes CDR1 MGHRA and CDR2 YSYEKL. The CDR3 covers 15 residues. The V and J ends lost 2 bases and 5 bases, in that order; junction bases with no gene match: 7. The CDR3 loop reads CASSQYNGGAETQYF. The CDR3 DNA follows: TGCGCCAGCAGCCAATATAACGGGGGGGCCGAGACCCAGTACTTC.

The CDR3 loop reads CASSRTGGSSGNTIYF. The CDR3 region has the DNA TGTGCCAGCAGTCGGACAGGGGGGTCCTCTGGAAACACCATATATTTT. The chain recombines TRBV2 with TRBJ1-3, with 10 bases fitting TRBD1. This CDR3 contains 16 residues. The V segment lost 5 bases and the J segment 0 bases; nucleotides outside the gene matches: 4. Per germline, CDR1 SNHLY and CDR2 FYNNEI.

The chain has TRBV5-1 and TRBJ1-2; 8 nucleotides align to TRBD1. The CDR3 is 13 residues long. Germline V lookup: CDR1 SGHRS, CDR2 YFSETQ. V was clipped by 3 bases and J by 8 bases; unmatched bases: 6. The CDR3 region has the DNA TGCGCCAGCAGCTACGGACAGGGTCGAGGCTACACCTTC. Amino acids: CASSYGQGRGYTF.

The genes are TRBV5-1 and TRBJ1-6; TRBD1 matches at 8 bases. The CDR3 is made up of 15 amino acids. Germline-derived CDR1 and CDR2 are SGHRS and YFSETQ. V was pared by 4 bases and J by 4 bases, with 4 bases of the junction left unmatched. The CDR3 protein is CASSRDRRYNSPLHF. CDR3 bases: TGCGCCAGCAGCCGGGACAGGAGATATAATTCACCCCTCCACTTT.

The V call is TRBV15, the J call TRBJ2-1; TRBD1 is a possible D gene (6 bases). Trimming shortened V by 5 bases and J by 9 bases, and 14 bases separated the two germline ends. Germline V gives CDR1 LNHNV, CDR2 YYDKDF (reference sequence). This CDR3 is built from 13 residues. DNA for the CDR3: TGTGCCACCAGCTGGAGAGTCAGGGGTGAGCAGTTCTTC. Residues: CATSWRVRGEQFF.

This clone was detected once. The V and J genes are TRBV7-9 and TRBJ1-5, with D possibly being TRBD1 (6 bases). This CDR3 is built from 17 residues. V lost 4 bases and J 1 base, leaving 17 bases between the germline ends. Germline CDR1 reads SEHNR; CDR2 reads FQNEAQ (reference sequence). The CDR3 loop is CASSSQQGWLSNQPQHF. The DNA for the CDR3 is TGTGCCAGCAGCTCTCAGCAGGGGTGGTTAAGCAATCAGCCCCAGCATTTT. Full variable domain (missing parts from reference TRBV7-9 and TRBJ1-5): DTGVSQNPRHKITKRGQNVTFRCDPISEHNRLYWYRQTLGQGPEFLTYFQNEAQLEKSRLLSDRFSAERPKGSFSTLEIQRTEQGDSAMYLCASSSQQGWLSNQPQHFGDGTRLSIL.

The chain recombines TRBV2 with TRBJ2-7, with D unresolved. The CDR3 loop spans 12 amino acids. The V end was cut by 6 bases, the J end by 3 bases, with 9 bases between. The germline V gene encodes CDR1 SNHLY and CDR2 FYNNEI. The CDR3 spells CASSLSIYEQYF. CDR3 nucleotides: TGTGCCAGCAGCCTCTCGATCTACGAGCAGTACTTC.